This T cell receptor (beta chain) was identified during a study of shared clonotypes between healthy human individuals. Study-wide results and limits: In a handful of donors, around 5% of naive CD4 clonotypes appeared in common.

The CDR3 sequence is 15 residues long. V was clipped by 1 base and J by 0 bases, with 8 bases between them. Germline V gene sequence: CDR1 SGHTA, CDR2 FQGTGA. For this clone: What it binds is unknown.

The data were produced by immunoSEQ multiplex PCR, yet TCRdb's version contains in-frame clones alone and is incomplete. The data show roughly 1,000,000 clones, around 78% seen once. The sequencing input was memory CD4+ T cells from PBMCs. Specified subset: CD45RA-negative fraction. The J gene is TRBJ2-3, the V gene TRBV7-3; D is undetermined. This sequence was found in a young man in good health. Some clones in this sample may be carry-over from other donors' samples. The CDR3 DNA sequence: TGTGCCAGCAGCTTAAGTTCGTCTAGCACAGATACGCAGTATTTT. It translates to CASSLSSSSTDTQYF.